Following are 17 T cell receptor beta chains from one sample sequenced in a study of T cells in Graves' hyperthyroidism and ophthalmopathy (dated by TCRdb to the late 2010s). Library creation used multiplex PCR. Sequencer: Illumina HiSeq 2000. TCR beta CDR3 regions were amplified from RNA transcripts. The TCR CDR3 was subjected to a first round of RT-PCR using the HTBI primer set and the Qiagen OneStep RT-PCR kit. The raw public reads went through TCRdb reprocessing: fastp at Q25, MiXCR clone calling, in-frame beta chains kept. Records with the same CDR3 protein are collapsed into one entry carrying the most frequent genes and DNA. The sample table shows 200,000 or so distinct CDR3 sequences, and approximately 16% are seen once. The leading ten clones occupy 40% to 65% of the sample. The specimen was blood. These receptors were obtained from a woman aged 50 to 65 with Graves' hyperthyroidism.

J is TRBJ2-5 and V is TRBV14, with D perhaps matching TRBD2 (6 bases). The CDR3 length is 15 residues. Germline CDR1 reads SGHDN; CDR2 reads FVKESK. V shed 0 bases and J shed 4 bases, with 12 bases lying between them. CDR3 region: CASSQDTGAGETQYF. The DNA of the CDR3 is TGTGCCAGCAGCCAAGATACGGGAGCAGGAGAGACCCAGTACTTC. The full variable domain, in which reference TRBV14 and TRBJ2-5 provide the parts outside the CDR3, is EAGVTQFPSHSVIEKGQTVTLRCDPISGHDNLYWYRRVMGKEIKFLLHFVKESKQDESGMPNNRFLAERTGGTYSTLKVQPAELEDSGVYFCASSQDTGAGETQYFGPGTRLLVL.

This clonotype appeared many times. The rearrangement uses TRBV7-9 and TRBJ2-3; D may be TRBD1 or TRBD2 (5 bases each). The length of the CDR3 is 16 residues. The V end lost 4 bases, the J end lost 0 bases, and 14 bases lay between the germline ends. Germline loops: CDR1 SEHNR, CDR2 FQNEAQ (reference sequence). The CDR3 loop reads CASSYPGTPSTDTQYF. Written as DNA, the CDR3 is TGTGCCAGCAGCTACCCCGGGACGCCGAGCACAGATACGCAGTATTTT.

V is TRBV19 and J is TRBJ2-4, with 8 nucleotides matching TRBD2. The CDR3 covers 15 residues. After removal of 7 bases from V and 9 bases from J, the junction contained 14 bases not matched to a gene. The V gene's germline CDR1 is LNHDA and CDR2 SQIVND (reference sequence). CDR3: CASIPPGGPRGIQYF. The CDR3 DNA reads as TGTGCCAGTATCCCTCCGGGAGGGCCTAGGGGCATTCAGTACTTC.

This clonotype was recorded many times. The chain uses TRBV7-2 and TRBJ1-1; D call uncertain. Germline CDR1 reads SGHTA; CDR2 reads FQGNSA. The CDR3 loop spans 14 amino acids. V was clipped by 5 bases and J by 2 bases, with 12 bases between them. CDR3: CASSPGRGNTEAFF. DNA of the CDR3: TGTGCCAGCAGCCCCGGCCGGGGAAACACTGAAGCTTTCTTT.

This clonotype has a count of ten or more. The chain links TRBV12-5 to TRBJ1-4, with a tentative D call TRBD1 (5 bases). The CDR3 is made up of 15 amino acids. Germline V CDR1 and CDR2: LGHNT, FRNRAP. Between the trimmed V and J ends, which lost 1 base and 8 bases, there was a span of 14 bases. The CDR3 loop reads CASGLGAGGSEKLFF. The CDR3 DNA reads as TGTGCTAGTGGTTTGGGGGCCGGGGGTAGCGAAAAACTGTTTTTT.

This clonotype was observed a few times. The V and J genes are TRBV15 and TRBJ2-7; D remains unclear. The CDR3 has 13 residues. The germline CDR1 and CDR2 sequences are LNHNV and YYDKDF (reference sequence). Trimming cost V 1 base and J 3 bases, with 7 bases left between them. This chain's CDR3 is CATSRGDGYEQYF. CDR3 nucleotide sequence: TGTGCCACCAGCAGAGGAGACGGCTACGAGCAGTACTTC.

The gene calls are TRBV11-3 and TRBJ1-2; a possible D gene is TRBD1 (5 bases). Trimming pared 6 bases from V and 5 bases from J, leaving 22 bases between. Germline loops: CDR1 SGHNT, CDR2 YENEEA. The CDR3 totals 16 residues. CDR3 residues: CASSVVRGGDVYGYTF. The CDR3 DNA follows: TGTGCCAGCAGTGTCGTGAGAGGAGGGGACGTGTATGGCTACACCTTC. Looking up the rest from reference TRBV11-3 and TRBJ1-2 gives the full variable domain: EAGVVQSPRYKIIEKKQPVAFWCNPISGHNTLYWYLQNLGQGPELLIRYENEEAVDDSQLPKDRFSAERLKGVDSTLKIQPAELGDSAVYLCASSVVRGGDVYGYTFGSGTRLTVV.

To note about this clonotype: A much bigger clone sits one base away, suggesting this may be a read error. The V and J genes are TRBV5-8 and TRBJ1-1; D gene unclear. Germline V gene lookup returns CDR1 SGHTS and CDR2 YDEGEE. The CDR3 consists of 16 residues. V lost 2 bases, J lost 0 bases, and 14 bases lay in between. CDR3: CASSFRRTTMNTEAFF. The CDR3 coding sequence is TGTGCCAGCAGCTTTAGACGGACGACCATGAACACTGAAGCTTTCTTT.

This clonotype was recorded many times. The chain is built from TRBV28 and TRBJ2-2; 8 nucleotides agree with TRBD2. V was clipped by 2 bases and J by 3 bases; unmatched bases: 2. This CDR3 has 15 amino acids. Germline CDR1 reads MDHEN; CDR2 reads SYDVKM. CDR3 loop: CASSLALADTGELFF. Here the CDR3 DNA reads TGTGCCAGCAGTTTAGCACTAGCGGACACCGGGGAGCTGTTTTTT. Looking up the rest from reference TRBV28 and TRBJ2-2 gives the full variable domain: DVKVTQSSRYLVKRTGEKVFLECVQDMDHENMFWYRQDPGLGLRLIYFSYDVKMKEKGDIPEGYSVSREKKERFSLILESASTNQTSMYLCASSLALADTGELFFGEGSRLTVL.

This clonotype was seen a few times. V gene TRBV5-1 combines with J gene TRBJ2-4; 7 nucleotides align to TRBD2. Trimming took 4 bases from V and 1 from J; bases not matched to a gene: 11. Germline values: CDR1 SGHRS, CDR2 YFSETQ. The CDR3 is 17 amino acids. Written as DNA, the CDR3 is TGCGCCAGCAGCGTCGGGACTACCCCTATGGCCAAAAACATTCAGTACTTC. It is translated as CASSVGTTPMAKNIQYF.

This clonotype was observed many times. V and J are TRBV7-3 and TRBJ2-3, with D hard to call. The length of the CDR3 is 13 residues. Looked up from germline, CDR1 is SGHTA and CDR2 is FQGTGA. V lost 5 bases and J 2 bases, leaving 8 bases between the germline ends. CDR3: CASSDDLTDTQYF. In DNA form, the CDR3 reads TGTGCCAGCAGCGACGACCTCACAGATACGCAGTATTTT. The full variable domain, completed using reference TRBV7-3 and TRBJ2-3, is GAGVSQTPSNKVTEKGKYVELRCDPISGHTALYWYRQSLGQGPEFLIYFQGTGAADDSGLPNDRFFAVRPEGSVSTLKIQRTERGDSAVYLCASSDDLTDTQYFGPGTRLTVL.

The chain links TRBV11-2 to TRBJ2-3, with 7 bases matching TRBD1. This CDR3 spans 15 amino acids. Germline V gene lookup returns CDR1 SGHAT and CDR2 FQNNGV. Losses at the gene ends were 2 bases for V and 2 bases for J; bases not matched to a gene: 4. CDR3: CASSLYRGNTDTQYF. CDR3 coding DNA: TGTGCCAGCAGCTTATACAGGGGAAACACAGATACGCAGTATTTT.

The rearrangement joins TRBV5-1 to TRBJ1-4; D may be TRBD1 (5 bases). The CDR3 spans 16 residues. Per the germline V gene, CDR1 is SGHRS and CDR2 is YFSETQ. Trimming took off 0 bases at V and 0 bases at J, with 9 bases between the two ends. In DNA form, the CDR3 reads TGCGCCAGCAGCTTGGCCGGGGCAACAACTAATGAAAAACTGTTTTTT. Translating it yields CASSLAGATTNEKLFF.

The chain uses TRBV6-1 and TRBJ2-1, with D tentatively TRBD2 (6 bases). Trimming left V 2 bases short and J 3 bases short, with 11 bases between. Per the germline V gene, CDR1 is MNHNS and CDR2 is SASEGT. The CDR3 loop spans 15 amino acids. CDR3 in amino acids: CASSESHSGYNEQFF. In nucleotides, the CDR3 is TGTGCCAGCAGTGAATCTCATAGCGGCTACAATGAGCAGTTCTTC.

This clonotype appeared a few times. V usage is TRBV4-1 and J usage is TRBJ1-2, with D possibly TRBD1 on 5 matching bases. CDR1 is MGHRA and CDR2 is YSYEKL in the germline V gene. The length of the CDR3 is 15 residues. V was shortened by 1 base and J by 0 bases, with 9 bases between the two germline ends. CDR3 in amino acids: CASSQGGAPNYGYTF. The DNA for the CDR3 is TGCGCCAGCAGCCAAGGGGGCGCTCCTAACTATGGCTACACCTTC.

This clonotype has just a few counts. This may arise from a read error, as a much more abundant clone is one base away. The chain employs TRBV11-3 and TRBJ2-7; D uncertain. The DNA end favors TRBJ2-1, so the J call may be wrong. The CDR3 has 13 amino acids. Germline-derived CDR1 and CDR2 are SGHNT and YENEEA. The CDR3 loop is CASSLRNTYEQFF. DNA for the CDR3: TGTGCCAGCAGTCTAAGAAATACCTACGAGCAGTTCTTC.

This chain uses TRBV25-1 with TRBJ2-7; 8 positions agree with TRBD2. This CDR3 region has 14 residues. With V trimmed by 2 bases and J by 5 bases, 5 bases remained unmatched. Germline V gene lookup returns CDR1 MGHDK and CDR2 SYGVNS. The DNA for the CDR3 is TGTGCCAGCAGTGAACCCGGGAGGGCCCACGAGCAGTACTTC. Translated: CASSEPGRAHEQYF.